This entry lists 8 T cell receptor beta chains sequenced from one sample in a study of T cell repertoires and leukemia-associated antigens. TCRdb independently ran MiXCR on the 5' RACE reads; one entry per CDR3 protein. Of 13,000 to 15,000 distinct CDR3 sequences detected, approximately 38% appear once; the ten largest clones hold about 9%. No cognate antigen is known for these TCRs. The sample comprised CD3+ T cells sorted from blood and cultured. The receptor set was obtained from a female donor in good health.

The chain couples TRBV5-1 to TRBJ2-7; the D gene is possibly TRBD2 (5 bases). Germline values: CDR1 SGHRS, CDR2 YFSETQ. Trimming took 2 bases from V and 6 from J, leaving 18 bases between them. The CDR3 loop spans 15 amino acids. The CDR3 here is CASSFLSPTSTEQYF. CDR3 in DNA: TGCGCCAGCAGCTTCCTGTCCCCTACTAGTACCGAGCAGTACTTC.

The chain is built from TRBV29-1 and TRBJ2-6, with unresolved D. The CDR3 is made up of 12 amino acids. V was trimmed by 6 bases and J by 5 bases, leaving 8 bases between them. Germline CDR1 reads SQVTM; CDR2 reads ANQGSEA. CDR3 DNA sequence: TGCAGCGTCCAAGGGAGGGCCAACGTCCTGACTTTC. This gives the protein CSVQGRANVLTF.

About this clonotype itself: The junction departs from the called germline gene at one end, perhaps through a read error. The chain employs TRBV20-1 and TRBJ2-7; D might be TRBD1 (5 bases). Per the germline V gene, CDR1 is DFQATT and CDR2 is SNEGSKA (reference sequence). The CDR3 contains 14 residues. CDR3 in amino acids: CGAPGSPSSYEQYF. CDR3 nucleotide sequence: TGCGGTGCCCCAGGGTCTCCTAGCTCCTACGAGCAGTACTTC.

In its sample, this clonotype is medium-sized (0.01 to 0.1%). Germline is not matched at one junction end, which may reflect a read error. The CDR3, as DNA: TGTGCTAGCAGCTTAGTACTCCCCACTAGCGACTACACCGGGGAGCTGTTTTTT. This sequence encodes CASSLVLPTSDYTGELFF. The V and J genes are TRBV7-7 and TRBJ2-2; TRBD2 matches 7 bases. CDR1 and CDR2 (germline): SSHAT, FNYEAQ (reference sequence). CDR3 size: 18 residues.

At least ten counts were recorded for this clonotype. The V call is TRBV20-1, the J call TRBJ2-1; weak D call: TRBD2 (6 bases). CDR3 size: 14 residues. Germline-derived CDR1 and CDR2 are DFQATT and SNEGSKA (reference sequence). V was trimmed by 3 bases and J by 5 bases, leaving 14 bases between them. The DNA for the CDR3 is TGCAGTGCTAGTCGGGGTCGGGGGAACAATGAGCAGTTCTTC. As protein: CSASRGRGNNEQFF.

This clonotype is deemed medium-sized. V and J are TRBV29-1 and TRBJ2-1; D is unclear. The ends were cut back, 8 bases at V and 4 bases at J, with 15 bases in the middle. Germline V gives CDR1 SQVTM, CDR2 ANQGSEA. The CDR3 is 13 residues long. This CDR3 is CSIRTTTYNEQFF. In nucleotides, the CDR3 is TGCAGCATCCGGACGACGACTTACAATGAGCAGTTCTTC.

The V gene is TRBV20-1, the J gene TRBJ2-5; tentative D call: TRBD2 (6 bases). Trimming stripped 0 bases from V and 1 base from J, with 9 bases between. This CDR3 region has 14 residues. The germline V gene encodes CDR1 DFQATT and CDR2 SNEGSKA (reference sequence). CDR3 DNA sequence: TGCAGTGCTAGAGATCGGCGGGGCCAAGAGACCCAGTACTTC. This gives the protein CSARDRRGQETQYF.

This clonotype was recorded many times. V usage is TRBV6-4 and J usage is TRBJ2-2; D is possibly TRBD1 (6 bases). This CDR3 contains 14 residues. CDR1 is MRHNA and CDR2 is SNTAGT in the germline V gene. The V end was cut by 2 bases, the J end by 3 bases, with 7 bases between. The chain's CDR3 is CASSDGTHTGELFF. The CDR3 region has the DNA TGTGCCAGCAGTGACGGGACACACACCGGGGAGCTGTTTTTT.